This passage covers 32 T cell receptor beta chains from one sample sequenced in a study of blood T cell repertoires in COVID-19. The data were produced by immunoSEQ multiplex PCR, yet TCRdb's version contains in-frame clones alone and is incomplete. The data contain tens of thousands of clones, over 80% of them singletons. Sequenced sample: peripheral blood. The receptors here all came from a woman aged 80 or over with acute or convalescent COVID-19.

This clone was recorded only once. The rearrangement uses TRBV5-6 and TRBJ2-5, with 9 bases matching TRBD1. The ends lost 2 bases at V and 2 bases at J; junction bases unmatched: 1. The CDR3 is made up of 14 amino acids. The germline V gene has CDR1 SGHDT and CDR2 YYEEEE. The CDR3 DNA sequence: TGTGCCAGCAGCTTTGGACAGGGGCAAGAGACCCAGTACTTC. This translates into CASSFGQGQETQYF. Looking up the rest from reference TRBV5-6 and TRBJ2-5 gives the full variable domain: DAGVTQSPTHLIKTRGQQVTLRCSPKSGHDTVSWYQQALGQGPQFIFQYYEEEERQRGNFPDRFSGHQFPNYSSELNVNALLLGDSALYLCASSFGQGQETQYFGPGTRLLVL.

This rearrangement joins TRBV5-1 to TRBJ1-2; 7 nucleotides align to TRBD1. The V segment lost 4 bases and the J segment 4 bases; nucleotides outside the gene matches: 7. The germline CDR1 and CDR2 sequences are SGHRS and YFSETQ. The CDR3 has 14 amino acids. CDR3: CASSPETGTYGYTF. The CDR3 DNA reads as TGCGCCAGCAGCCCGGAGACAGGGACCTATGGCTACACCTTC.

The V call is TRBV19, the J call TRBJ2-3; a possible D gene is TRBD2 (6 bases). Germline CDR1 is LNHDA and CDR2 is SQIVND (reference sequence). The CDR3 has 16 residues. V was trimmed by 5 bases and J by 5 bases, leaving 20 bases between them. Written as DNA, the CDR3 is TGTGCCAGTAGTCCCCAACCCACAGTCGGGGGAGATACGCAGTATTTT. This sequence encodes CASSPQPTVGGDTQYF.

V and J are TRBV7-6 and TRBJ1-5; TRBD1 matches 7 bases. Germline CDR1 reads SGHVS; CDR2 reads FNYEAQ. This CDR3 region has 15 residues. Trimming at V came to 2 bases and at J to 0 bases, leaving 1 base not matched to a gene. CDR3 amino acids: CASSLQGGSNQPQHF. For the CDR3, the DNA is TGTGCCAGCAGCTTACAGGGGGGTAGCAATCAGCCCCAGCATTTT.

The V gene is TRBV5-1, the J gene TRBJ1-2; no definite D call. V lost 0 bases, J lost 4 bases, and 16 bases lay in between. This CDR3 contains 16 residues. The germline V gene has CDR1 SGHRS and CDR2 YFSETQ. This chain's CDR3 is CASSLDGVSGGYGYTF. For the CDR3, the DNA is TGCGCCAGCAGCTTGGATGGCGTCAGTGGAGGCTATGGCTACACCTTC.

CDR3: CASTPGHPDEKLFF. DNA for the CDR3: TGTGCCAGCACCCCGGGACATCCGGATGAAAAACTGTTTTTT. The chain combines TRBV6-5 with TRBJ1-4; perhaps TRBD1 as D (6 bases). The germline V gene has CDR1 MNHEY and CDR2 SVGAGI. V gave up 7 bases and J gave up 6 bases, with 15 bases separating them. The CDR3 sequence is 14 residues long.

This clone occurred a few times. The V and J genes are TRBV7-2 and TRBJ2-7, with 9 nucleotides matching TRBD1. This CDR3 spans 14 amino acids. V was clipped by 3 bases and J by 3 bases; unmatched bases: 3. Germline-derived CDR1 and CDR2 are SGHTA and FQGNSA. CDR3 DNA sequence: TGTGCCAGCAGCTTGACAGGGGGGGACTACGAGCAGTACTTC. This translates into CASSLTGGDYEQYF.

The V gene is TRBV5-8, the J gene TRBJ2-7, with D tentatively TRBD1 (5 bases). The germline CDR1 and CDR2 sequences are SGHTS and YDEGEE. The CDR3 consists of 14 residues. V lost 3 bases to trimming and J lost 2 bases, with 12 bases between them. CDR3 sequence: CASSSRQMPYEQYF. The CDR3 nucleotides read TGTGCCAGCAGCTCCAGACAGATGCCCTACGAGCAGTACTTC.

V and J are TRBV7-8 and TRBJ1-3; 11 nucleotides agree with TRBD1. V shed 9 bases, J shed 4 bases, and the junction held 11 bases outside the gene matches. CDR1 SGHVS and CDR2 FQNEAQ come from the germline V gene. CDR3 length: 16 residues. CDR3 residues: CASLAPGQGDGNTIYF. The DNA for the CDR3 is TGTGCCAGTCTGGCTCCGGGACAGGGGGACGGAAACACCATATATTTT.

This clone occurred many times. J is TRBJ2-5 and V is TRBV29-1; possibly TRBD1 for D (8 bases). The CDR3 consists of 12 residues. CDR1 SQVTM and CDR2 ANQGSEA come from the germline V gene. Trimming left V 5 bases short and J 6 bases short, with 13 bases between. CDR3 loop: CSVYRGGQTQYF. CDR3 bases: TGCAGCGTTTACAGGGGGGGACAGACCCAGTACTTC.

This chain links TRBV24-1 with TRBJ1-2, with 7 bases aligning to TRBD1. This CDR3 has 14 amino acids. Looked up from germline, CDR1 is KGHDR and CDR2 is SFDVKD. Losses at the gene ends were 4 bases for V and 2 bases for J; bases not matched to a gene: 3. CDR3 in amino acids: CATSDPGQNYGYTF. The CDR3 bases are TGTGCCACCAGTGACCCGGGACAGAACTATGGCTACACCTTC.

The rearrangement links TRBV14 to TRBJ2-1; 12 bases fit TRBD1. CDR1 SGHDN and CDR2 FVKESK come from the germline V gene. The CDR3 extends over 17 amino acids. The V and J ends lost 0 bases and 2 bases, in that order; junction bases with no gene match: 2. The CDR3 sequence: CASSQDWDRGPYNEQFF. The DNA of the CDR3 is TGTGCCAGCAGCCAAGATTGGGACAGGGGGCCCTACAATGAGCAGTTCTTC.

J is TRBJ1-1 and V is TRBV7-9, with 7 bases matching TRBD1. In germline, CDR1 is SEHNR, CDR2 FQNEAQ (reference sequence). Germline trimming cut 3 bases from V and 4 bases from J; bases unmatched to any gene: 2. The CDR3 loop spans 13 amino acids. The CDR3 bases are TGTGCCAGCAGCTTGCAGGGGGGCACTGAAGCTTTCTTT. Amino acids: CASSLQGGTEAFF.

The gene calls are TRBV29-1 and TRBJ1-3; D not resolved. The CDR3 length is 12 residues. V was trimmed by 3 bases and J by 2 bases, leaving 5 bases between them. CDR1 SQVTM and CDR2 ANQGSEA come from the germline V gene. CDR3 bases: TGCAGCGTTGAGGCCCCTGGAAACACCATATATTTT. It specifies CSVEAPGNTIYF.

The J gene is TRBJ2-1, the V gene TRBV3-1 (or the pseudogene TRBV3-2); D remains ambiguous. The CDR3 spans 12 residues. Trimming took off 0 bases at V and 7 bases at J, with 4 bases between the two ends. Germline V lookup: CDR1 LGHDT, CDR2 YNNKEL (reference sequence). CDR3 sequence: CASSQDLNEQFF. DNA of the CDR3: TGTGCCAGCAGCCAAGATCTAAATGAGCAGTTCTTC.

The chain employs TRBV24-1 and TRBJ1-3; D possibly corresponds to TRBD1 (5 bases). Germline-derived CDR1 and CDR2 are KGHDR and SFDVKD. The CDR3 totals 18 residues. Trimming shortened V by 5 bases and J by 4 bases, and 23 bases separated the two germline ends. Here the CDR3 reads CATSAQPGQRGSGNTIYF. CDR3 nucleotide sequence: TGTGCCACCAGTGCACAGCCCGGCCAAAGGGGATCAGGAAACACCATATATTTT.

The table lists this clone with a count of one. The chain carries TRBV19 and TRBJ1-1; D perhaps matches TRBD1 (6 bases). The germline gives CDR1 LNHDA, CDR2 SQIVND (reference sequence). The CDR3 covers 17 residues. V lost 1 base and J lost 0, with 15 bases in between. The CDR3 sequence is CASSIGGPGLMNTEAFF. The CDR3 nucleotides are TGTGCCAGTAGTATAGGGGGGCCTGGATTAATGAACACTGAAGCTTTCTTT. Full variable domain (missing parts from reference TRBV19 and TRBJ1-1): DGGITQSPKYLFRKEGQNVTLSCEQNLNHDAMYWYRQDPGQGLRLIYYSQIVNDFQKGDIAEGYSVSREKKESFPLTVTSAQKNPTAFYLCASSIGGPGLMNTEAFFGQGTRLTVV.

The gene calls are TRBV5-5 and TRBJ2-1; 7 bases line up with TRBD1. With 3 bases clipped from V and 3 bases from J, the junction kept 3 bases outside the gene matches. Germline V CDR1 and CDR2: SGHKS, YYEKEE (reference sequence). This CDR3 is built from 14 residues. The CDR3 sequence is CASSSGQSYNEQFF. DNA of the CDR3: TGTGCCAGCAGCTCGGGACAGAGCTACAATGAGCAGTTCTTC.

This chain links TRBV30 with TRBJ1-5; D call uncertain. The ends were cut back, 5 bases at V and 4 bases at J, with 12 bases in the middle. Germline V gives CDR1 GTSNPN, CDR2 SVGIG (reference sequence). The CDR3 covers 13 residues. CDR3 coding DNA: TGTGCCTGGGGGTTAGCGGGGAATCAGCCCCAGCATTTT. Protein sequence: CAWGLAGNQPQHF.

This clone showed up just a few times. The chain is built from TRBV15 and TRBJ1-1; D is uncertain. Trimming shortened V by 5 bases and J by 5 bases, and 15 bases separated the two germline ends. The germline V gene encodes CDR1 LNHNV and CDR2 YYDKDF (reference sequence). The CDR3 is made up of 14 amino acids. The CDR3 region has the DNA TGTGCCACCAGCGCCCTGGGCCGTGGAACTGAAGCTTTCTTT. Its protein product is CATSALGRGTEAFF.

The chain recombines TRBV30 with TRBJ2-2; 12 positions agree with TRBD2. This CDR3 has 17 residues. The junction had 4 bases not matched to a gene; V was cut back by 1 base and J by 1 base. Germline V gene data show CDR1 as GTSNPN and CDR2 as SVGIG (reference sequence). This CDR3 is CAWSARLAGVNTGELFF. CDR3 nucleotides: TGTGCCTGGAGTGCCCGACTAGCGGGGGTGAACACCGGGGAGCTGTTTTTT. Complete variable domain (other parts from reference TRBV30 and TRBJ2-2): SQTIHQWPATLVQPVGSPLSLECTVEGTSNPNLYWYRQAAGRGLQLLFYSVGIGQISSEVPQNLSASRPQDRQFILSSKKLLLSDSGFYLCAWSARLAGVNTGELFFGEGSRLTVL.

This sequence joins TRBV7-9 and TRBJ1-3; D is unresolved. The CDR3 consists of 16 residues. V shed 0 bases and J shed 0 bases, with 9 bases lying between them. Germline V gives CDR1 SEHNR, CDR2 FQNEAQ (reference sequence). This CDR3 reads CASSLASAHSGNTIYF. The CDR3 DNA sequence: TGTGCCAGCAGCTTAGCATCCGCGCACTCTGGAAACACCATATATTTT.

V usage is TRBV11-3 and J usage is TRBJ2-4, with D perhaps TRBD2 (5 bases). Germline values: CDR1 SGHNT, CDR2 YENEEA. The CDR3 has 17 amino acids. Trimming stripped 3 bases from V and 0 bases from J, with 15 bases between. The CDR3 DNA sequence: TGTGCCAGCAGCTTTAGGACTGCCCGACTAGCCAAAAACATTCAGTACTTC. It yields the protein CASSFRTARLAKNIQYF. The full variable domain, with the rest looked up from reference TRBV11-3 and TRBJ2-4, is EAGVVQSPRYKIIEKKQPVAFWCNPISGHNTLYWYLQNLGQGPELLIRYENEEAVDDSQLPKDRFSAERLKGVDSTLKIQPAELGDSAVYLCASSFRTARLAKNIQYFGAGTRLSVL.

The chain joins TRBV6-1 to TRBJ2-4; 7 bases are shared with TRBD1. This CDR3 contains 15 residues. V lost 2 bases and J lost 8; bases outside the gene matches: 9. The germline V gene encodes CDR1 MNHNS and CDR2 SASEGT. The CDR3 bases are TGTGCCAGCAGTGAAAGGGGGCATTCAGGATACATTCAGTACTTC. Translation: CASSERGHSGYIQYF.

V gene TRBV2 combines with J gene TRBJ1-5; D not resolved. Deletions cut 7 bases from V and 1 base from J, with 17 bases between. CDR3 length: 16 amino acids. CDR1 is SNHLY and CDR2 is FYNNEI in the germline V gene. As DNA, the CDR3 is TGTGCCAGCATGTACGAAGAGGGTTTAAGCAATCAGCCCCAGCATTTT. Protein product: CASMYEEGLSNQPQHF.

This sequence joins TRBV11-3 and TRBJ2-7; 12 positions match TRBD1. CDR3 length: 15 residues. The germline gives CDR1 SGHNT, CDR2 YENEEA. J gave up 4 bases and V 5 bases, and 6 bases lay outside the gene matches. The CDR3 coding sequence is TGTGCCAGCAGCCCTCAGGGACAGGGGGCTTACGAGCAGTACTTC. This encodes CASSPQGQGAYEQYF.

The rearrangement links TRBV18 to TRBJ2-7, with TRBD2 identical over 11 bases. V trimming: 6 bases; J trimming: 4 bases; junction bases outside the gene matches: 8. Germline CDR1 is KGHSH and CDR2 is LQKENI. The CDR3 runs to 15 residues. The CDR3, as DNA: TGTGCCAGCTCCCAATTGGGACTAGCGGATTACGAGCAGTACTTC. Translating it yields CASSQLGLADYEQYF.

This clone was recorded a few times. The chain joins TRBV9 to TRBJ2-3; the match to TRBD2 covers 7 bases. Germline loops: CDR1 SGDLS, CDR2 YYNGEE. V was clipped by 3 bases and J by 3 bases; unmatched bases: 7. This CDR3 has 15 amino acids. The CDR3 protein is CASSGLGGRTDTQYF. The CDR3 coding sequence is TGTGCCAGCAGCGGTTTGGGCGGGAGAACAGATACGCAGTATTTT.

V usage is TRBV6-5 and J usage is TRBJ1-2; 10 nucleotides line up with TRBD1. Germline trimming cut 6 bases from V and 7 bases from J; bases unmatched to any gene: 5. CDR1 and CDR2 (germline): MNHEY, SVGAGI. The CDR3 loop spans 13 amino acids. The CDR3 spells CASRGQGRFGYTF. Written as DNA, the CDR3 is TGTGCCAGCAGGGGACAGGGGAGGTTTGGCTACACCTTC.

The gene calls are TRBV10-1 and TRBJ2-7, with 7 bases identical to TRBD2. CDR3 size: 11 residues. Germline lookup yields CDR1 WNHNN and CDR2 SYGVQD (reference sequence). Germline trimming cut 10 bases from V and 5 bases from J; bases unmatched to any gene: 5. The CDR3 loop is CATRGVNEQYF. CDR3 coding DNA: TGCGCCACCCGGGGGGTCAACGAGCAGTACTTC.

This rearrangement joins TRBV6-1 to TRBJ1-5; 8 bases line up with TRBD1. The CDR3 runs to 15 residues. The J segment lost 4 bases and the V segment lost 5 bases, leaving 7 bases of the junction unmatched. The V gene's germline CDR1 is MNHNS and CDR2 SASEGT. The CDR3 here is CASSPGQGYNQPQHF. The CDR3 nucleotides are TGTGCCAGCAGTCCCGGACAGGGTTATAATCAGCCCCAGCATTTT.

This clone was counted between two and nine times. V and J are TRBV7-9 and TRBJ1-3; 7 bases agree with TRBD1. The germline V gene has CDR1 SEHNR and CDR2 FQNEAQ (reference sequence). V gave up 1 base and J gave up 3 bases; unmatched junction bases: 3. CDR3 size: 15 residues. CDR3 sequence (DNA): TGTGCCAGCAGCTTAGGGGACAGCCTTGGAAACACCATATATTTT. Its protein product is CASSLGDSLGNTIYF. Using reference TRBV7-9 and TRBJ1-3 for the parts outside the CDR3, the full variable domain is DTGVSQNPRHKITKRGQNVTFRCDPISEHNRLYWYRQTLGQGPEFLTYFQNEAQLEKSRLLSDRFSAERPKGSFSTLEIQRTEQGDSAMYLCASSLGDSLGNTIYFGEGSWLTVV.